Below, one T cell receptor beta chain is given with its context. In germline, CDR1 is SGDLS, CDR2 YYNGEE. Trimming shortened V by 3 bases and J by 0 bases, and 6 bases separated the two germline ends. The CDR3 runs to 14 residues. This entry comes from a study of blood T cell repertoires in COVID-19. Across the study: Some COVID-19 samples were acute and others convalescent; all came from the United States, Italy and Spain.

Under the authors' procedure: By means of reference gene primer amplification, nucleated cell counts were estimated. Profiled with immunoSEQ multiplex PCR; TCRdb holds only in-frame clones, not every one. Clone size and the V and J calls come from that table; the DNA yielded D and trimming. Here the sample spans about 220,000 clones, about four fifths being singletons. This TCR was recovered from a woman in her thirties or forties with acute COVID-19. The chain combines TRBV9 with TRBJ1-4; no definite D call. The sample taken for sequencing was PBMCs or T cells enriched from blood (not recorded which). The CDR3 spells CASSGYPTNEKLFF. The CDR3 DNA follows: TGTGCCAGCAGCGGCTACCCAACTAATGAAAAACTGTTTTTT.